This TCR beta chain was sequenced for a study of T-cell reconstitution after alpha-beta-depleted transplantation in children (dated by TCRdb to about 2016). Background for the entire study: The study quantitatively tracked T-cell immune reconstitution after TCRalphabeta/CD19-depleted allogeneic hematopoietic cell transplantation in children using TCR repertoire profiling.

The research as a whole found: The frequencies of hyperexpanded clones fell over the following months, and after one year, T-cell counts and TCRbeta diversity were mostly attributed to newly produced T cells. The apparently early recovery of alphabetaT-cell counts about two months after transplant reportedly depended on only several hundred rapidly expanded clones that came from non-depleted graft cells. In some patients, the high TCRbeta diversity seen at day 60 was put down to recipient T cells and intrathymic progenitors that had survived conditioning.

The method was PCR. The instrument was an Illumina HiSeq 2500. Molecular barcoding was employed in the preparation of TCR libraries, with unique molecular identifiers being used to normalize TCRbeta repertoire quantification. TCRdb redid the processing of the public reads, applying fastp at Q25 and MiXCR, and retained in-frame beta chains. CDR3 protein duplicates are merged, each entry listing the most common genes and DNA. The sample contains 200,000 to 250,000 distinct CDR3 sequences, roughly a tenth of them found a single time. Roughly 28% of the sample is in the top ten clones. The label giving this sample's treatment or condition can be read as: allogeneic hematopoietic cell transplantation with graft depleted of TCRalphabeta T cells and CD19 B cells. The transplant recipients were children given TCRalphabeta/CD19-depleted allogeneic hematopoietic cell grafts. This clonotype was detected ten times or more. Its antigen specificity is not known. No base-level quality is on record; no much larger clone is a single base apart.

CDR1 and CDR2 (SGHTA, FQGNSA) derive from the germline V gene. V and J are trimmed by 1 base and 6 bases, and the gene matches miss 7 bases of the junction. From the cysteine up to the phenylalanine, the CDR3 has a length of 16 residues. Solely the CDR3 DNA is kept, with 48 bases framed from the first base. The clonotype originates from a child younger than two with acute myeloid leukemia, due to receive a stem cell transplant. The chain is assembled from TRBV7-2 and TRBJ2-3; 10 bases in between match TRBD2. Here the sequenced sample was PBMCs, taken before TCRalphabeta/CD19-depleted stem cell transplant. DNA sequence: TGTGCCAGCAGCTTAGGCCCTAGCGGGAGTTCGGATACGCAGTATTTT. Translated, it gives CASSLGPSGSSDTQYF.